This TCR beta chain was documented in a study of blood T cell repertoires in COVID-19. On the study more broadly: Sites in the United States, Italy and Spain provided acute and convalescent COVID-19 samples. The cDNA or gDNA used as material had been derived from T cells, B-cell-depleted T cells, or PBMCs.

Authors' analysis steps: By means of reference gene primer amplification, nucleated cell counts were estimated. Repertoires were generated with immunoSEQ multiplex PCR, while TCRdb's copy carries only in-frame clones and drops some. V and J calls and clone size are those listed in that table; D and trimming were worked out from the DNA. The sample has 200,000 to 250,000 clones, more than 70% seen once. The clonotype comes from a human donor in a cohort sampled during active COVID-19. Sequenced sample: peripheral blood.

CDR3 sequence: CAISVGDRDYEQYF. CDR3 DNA: TGTGCCATCAGTGTGGGGGACAGAGACTACGAGCAGTACTTC. The chain carries TRBV10-3 and TRBJ2-7; 7 positions match TRBD1. V shed 4 bases and J 3 bases; nucleotides not matched to a gene: 6. Germline V gene sequence: CDR1 ENHRY, CDR2 SYGVKD. The CDR3 is made up of 14 amino acids.